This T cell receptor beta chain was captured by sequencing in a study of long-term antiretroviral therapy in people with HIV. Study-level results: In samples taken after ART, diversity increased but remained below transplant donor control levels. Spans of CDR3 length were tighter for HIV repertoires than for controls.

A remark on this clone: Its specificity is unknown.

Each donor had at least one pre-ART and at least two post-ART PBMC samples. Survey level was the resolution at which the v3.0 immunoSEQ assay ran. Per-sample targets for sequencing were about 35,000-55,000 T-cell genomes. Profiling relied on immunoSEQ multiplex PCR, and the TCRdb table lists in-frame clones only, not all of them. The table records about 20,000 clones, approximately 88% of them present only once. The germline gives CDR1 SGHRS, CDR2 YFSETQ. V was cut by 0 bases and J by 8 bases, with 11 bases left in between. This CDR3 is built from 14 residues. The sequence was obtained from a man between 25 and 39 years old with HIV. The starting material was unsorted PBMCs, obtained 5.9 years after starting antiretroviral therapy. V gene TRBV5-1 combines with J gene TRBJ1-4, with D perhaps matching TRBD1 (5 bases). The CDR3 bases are TGCGCCAGCAGCTTGGAAGGGGACGAGGAAAAACTGTTTTTT. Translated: CASSLEGDEEKLFF.